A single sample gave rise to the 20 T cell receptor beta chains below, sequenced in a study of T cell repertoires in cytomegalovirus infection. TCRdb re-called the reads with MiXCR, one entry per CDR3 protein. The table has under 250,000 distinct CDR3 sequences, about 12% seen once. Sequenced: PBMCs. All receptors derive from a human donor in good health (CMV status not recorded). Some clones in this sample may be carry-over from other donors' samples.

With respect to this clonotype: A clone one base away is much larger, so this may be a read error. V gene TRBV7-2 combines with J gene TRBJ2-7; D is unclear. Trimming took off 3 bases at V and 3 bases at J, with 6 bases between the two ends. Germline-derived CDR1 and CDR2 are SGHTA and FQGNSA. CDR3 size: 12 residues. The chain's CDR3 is CASSFNYYEQYF. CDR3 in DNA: TGTGCCAGCAGCTTCAATTACTACGAGCAGTACTTC.

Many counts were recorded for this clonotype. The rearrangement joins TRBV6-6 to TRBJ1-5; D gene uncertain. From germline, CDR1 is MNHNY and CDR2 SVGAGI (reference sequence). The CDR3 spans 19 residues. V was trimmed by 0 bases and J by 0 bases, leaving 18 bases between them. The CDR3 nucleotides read TGTGCCAGCAGTTACTCGAGCACCCTGTTGTCCAATAGCAATCAGCCCCAGCATTTT. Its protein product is CASSYSSTLLSNSNQPQHF.

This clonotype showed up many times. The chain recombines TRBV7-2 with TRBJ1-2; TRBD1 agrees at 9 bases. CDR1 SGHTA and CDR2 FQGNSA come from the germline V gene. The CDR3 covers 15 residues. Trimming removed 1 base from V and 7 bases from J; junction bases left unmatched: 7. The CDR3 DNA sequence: TGTGCCAGCAGCTTAGGCCCGGGACAGGGAGTTGGCTACACCTTC. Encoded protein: CASSLGPGQGVGYTF.

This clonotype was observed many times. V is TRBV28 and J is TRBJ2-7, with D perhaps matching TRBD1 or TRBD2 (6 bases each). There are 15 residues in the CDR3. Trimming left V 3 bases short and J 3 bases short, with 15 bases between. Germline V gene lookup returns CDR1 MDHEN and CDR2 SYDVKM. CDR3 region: CASSLEPRGLYEQYF. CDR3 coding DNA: TGTGCCAGCAGTTTGGAGCCCAGGGGACTCTACGAGCAGTACTTC.

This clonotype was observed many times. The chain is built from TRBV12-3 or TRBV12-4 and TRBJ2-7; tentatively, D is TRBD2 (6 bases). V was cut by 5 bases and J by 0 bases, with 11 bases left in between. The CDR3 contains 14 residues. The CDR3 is CASSAAGPSYEQYF. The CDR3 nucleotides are TGTGCCAGCAGTGCAGCGGGCCCCTCCTACGAGCAGTACTTC.

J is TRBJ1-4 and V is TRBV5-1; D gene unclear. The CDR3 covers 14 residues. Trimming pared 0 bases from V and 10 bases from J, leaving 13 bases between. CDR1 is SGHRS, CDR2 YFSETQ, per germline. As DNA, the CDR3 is TGCGCCAGCAGCTTGGAACCCCCCGAGGGAAAACTGTTTTTT. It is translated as CASSLEPPEGKLFF.

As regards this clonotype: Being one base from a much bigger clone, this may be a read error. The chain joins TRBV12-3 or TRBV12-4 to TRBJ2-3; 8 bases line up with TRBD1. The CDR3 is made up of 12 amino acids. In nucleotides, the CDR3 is TGTGCCAGCAGGGACAGGGCAGATACGCGGTATTTT. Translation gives CASRDRADTRYF.

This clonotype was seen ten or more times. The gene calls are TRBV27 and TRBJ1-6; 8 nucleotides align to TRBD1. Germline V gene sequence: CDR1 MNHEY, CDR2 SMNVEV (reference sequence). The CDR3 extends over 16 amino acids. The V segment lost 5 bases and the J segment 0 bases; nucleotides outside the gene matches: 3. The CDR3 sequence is CASSRTGSSYNSPLHF. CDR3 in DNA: TGTGCCAGCAGTCGGACAGGGAGCTCCTATAATTCACCCCTCCACTTT.

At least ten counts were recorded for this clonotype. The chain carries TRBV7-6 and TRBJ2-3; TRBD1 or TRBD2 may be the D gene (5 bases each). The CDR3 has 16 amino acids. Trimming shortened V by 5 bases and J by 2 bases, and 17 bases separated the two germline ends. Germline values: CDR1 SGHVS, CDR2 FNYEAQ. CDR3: CASSEGTPDSTDTQYF. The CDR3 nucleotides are TGTGCCAGCAGCGAAGGGACCCCTGATTCCACAGATACGCAGTATTTT.

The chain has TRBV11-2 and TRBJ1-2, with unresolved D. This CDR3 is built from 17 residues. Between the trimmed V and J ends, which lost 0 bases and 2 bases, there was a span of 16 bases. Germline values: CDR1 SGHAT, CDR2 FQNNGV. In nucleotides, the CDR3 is TGTGCCAGCAGCTTAGATCTTTCCGGGGTCGAGAACTATGGCTACACCTTC. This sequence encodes CASSLDLSGVENYGYTF.

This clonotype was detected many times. CDR3 protein: CASSSTSGSRGSTDTQYF. The CDR3 coding sequence is TGTGCCAGCAGTTCGACTAGCGGGAGTAGGGGGAGCACAGATACGCAGTATTTT. This chain connects TRBV6-2 or TRBV6-3 to TRBJ2-3, with 12 bases matching TRBD2. CDR3 length: 18 residues. V was clipped by 4 bases and J by 0 bases; unmatched bases: 8. Germline CDR1 and CDR2: MNHEY and SVGEGT.

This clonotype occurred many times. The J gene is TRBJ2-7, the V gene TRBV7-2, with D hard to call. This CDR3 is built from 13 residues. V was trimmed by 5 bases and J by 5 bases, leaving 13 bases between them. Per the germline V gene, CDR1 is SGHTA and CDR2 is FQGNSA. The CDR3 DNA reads TGTGCCAGCAGCCTGAGTAGGCCCAACGAGCAGTACTTC. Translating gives CASSLSRPNEQYF.

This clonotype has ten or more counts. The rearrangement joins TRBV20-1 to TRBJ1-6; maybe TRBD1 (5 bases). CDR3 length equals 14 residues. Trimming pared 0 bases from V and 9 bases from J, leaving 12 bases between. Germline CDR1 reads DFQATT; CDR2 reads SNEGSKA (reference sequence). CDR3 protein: CSARDPGNASPLHF. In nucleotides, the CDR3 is TGCAGTGCTAGAGATCCAGGGAATGCTTCACCCCTCCACTTT.

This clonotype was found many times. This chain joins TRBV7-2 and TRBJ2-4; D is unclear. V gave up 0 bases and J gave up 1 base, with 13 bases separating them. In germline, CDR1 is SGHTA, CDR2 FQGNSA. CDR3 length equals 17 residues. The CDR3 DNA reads TGTGCCAGCAGCTTAGCTCCTGGGGTGGGGGCCAAAAACATTCAGTACTTC. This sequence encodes CASSLAPGVGAKNIQYF.

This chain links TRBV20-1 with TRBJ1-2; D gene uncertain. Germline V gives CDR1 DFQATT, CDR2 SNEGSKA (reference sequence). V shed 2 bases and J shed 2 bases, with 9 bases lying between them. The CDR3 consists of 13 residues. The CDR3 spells CSARNGVNYGYTF. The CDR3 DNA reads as TGCAGTGCTAGAAACGGGGTGAACTATGGCTACACCTTC.

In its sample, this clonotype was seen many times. The CDR3 region has the DNA TGTGCCAGCAGCAGCGGGGCAGGCCCGCACGAGCAGTACTTC. Residues: CASSSGAGPHEQYF. V gene TRBV7-3 combines with J gene TRBJ2-7; 7 bases map to TRBD2. The CDR3 runs to 14 residues. Germline loops: CDR1 SGHTA, CDR2 FQGTGA. V lost 5 bases and J lost 5; bases outside the gene matches: 9.

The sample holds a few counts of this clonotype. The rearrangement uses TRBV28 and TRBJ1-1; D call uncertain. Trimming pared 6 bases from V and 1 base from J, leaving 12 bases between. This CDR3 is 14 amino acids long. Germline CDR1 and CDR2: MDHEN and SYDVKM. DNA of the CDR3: TGTGCCAGCAGCCCGAGGACTCAGAACACTGAAGCTTTCTTT. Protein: CASSPRTQNTEAFF.

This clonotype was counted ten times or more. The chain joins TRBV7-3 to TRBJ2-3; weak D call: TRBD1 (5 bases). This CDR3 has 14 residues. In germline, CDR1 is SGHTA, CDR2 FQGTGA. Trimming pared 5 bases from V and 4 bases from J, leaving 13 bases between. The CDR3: CASSTRQLPDTQYF. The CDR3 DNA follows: TGTGCCAGCAGCACCCGACAGCTCCCAGATACGCAGTATTTT.

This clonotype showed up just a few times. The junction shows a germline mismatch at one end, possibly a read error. The DNA for the CDR3 is TGTGCCACCAGCGGAGACAGGGCCCTAGCTAATGAAAAACTGTTTTTT. This sequence encodes CATSGDRALANEKLFF. V and J are TRBV15 and TRBJ1-4, with 7 bases identical to TRBD1. This CDR3 region has 16 residues. Germline V lookup: CDR1 LNHNV, CDR2 YYDKDF (reference sequence).

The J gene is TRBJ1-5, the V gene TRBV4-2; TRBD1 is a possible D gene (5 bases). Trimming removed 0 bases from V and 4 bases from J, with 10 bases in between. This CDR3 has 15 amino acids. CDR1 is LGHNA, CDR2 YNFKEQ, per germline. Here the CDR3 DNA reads TGTGCCAGCAGCCAAGATTCAGGGTATAATCAGCCCCAGCATTTT. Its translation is CASSQDSGYNQPQHF.